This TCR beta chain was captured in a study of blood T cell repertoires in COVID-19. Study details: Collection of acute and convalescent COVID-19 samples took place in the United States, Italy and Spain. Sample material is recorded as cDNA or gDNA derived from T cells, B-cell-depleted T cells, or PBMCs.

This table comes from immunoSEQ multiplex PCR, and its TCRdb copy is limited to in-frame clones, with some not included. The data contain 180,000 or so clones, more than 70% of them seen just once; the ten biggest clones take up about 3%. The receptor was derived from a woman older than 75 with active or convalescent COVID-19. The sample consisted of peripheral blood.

CDR3 DNA: TGTGCCAGCAGTTTAGACAGGGGGCTAGATACGCAGTATTTT. Its translation: CASSLDRGLDTQYF. This chain connects TRBV28 to TRBJ2-3; 10 bases map to TRBD1. The CDR3 has 14 amino acids. CDR1 and CDR2 (germline): MDHEN, SYDVKM. Losses at the gene ends were 2 bases for V and 5 bases for J; bases not matched to a gene: 1.